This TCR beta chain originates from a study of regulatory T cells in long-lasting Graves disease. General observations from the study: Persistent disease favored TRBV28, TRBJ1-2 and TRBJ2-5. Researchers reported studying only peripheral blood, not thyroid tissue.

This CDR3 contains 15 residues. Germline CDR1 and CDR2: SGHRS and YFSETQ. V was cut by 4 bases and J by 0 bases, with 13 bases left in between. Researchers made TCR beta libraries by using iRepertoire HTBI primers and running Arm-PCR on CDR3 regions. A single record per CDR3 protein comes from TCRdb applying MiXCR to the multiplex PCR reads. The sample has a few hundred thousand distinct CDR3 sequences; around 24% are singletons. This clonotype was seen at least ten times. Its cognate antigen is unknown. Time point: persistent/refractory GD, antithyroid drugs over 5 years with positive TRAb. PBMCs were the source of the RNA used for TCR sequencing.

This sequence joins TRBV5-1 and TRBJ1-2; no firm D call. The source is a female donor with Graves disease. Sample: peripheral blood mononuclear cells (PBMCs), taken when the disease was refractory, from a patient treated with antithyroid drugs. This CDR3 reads CASSVGTATNYGYTF. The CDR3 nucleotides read TGCGCCAGCAGCGTGGGTACGGCAACTAACTATGGCTACACCTTC.